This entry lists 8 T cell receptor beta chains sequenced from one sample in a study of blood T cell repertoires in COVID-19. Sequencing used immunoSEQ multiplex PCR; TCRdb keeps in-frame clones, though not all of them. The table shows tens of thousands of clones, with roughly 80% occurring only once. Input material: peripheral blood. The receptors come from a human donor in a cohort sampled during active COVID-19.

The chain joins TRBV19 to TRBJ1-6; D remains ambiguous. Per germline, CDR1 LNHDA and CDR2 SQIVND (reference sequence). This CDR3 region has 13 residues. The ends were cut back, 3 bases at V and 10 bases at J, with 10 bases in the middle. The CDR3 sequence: CASSMEGRSPLHF. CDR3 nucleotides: TGTGCCAGTAGTATGGAGGGTCGGTCACCCCTCCACTTT.

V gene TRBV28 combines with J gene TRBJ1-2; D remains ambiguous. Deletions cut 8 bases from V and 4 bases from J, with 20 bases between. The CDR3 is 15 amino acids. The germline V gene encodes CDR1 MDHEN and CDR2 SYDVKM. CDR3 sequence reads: CASGESIGVVYGYTF. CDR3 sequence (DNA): TGTGCCAGCGGAGAGTCAATAGGAGTAGTCTATGGCTACACCTTC.

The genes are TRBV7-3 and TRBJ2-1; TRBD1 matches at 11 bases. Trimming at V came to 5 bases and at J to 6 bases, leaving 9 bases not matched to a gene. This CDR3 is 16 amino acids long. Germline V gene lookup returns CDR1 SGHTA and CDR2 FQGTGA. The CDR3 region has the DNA TGTGCCAGCAGCCCCACGGGCGGGACAGGGGGCAATGAGCAGTTCTTC. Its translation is CASSPTGGTGGNEQFF.

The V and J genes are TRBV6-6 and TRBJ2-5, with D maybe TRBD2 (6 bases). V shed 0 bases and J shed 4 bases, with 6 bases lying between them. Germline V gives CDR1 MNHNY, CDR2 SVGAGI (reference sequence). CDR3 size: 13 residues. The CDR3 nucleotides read TGTGCCAGCAGTTACTCGGGACTAGAGACCCAGTACTTC. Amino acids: CASSYSGLETQYF.

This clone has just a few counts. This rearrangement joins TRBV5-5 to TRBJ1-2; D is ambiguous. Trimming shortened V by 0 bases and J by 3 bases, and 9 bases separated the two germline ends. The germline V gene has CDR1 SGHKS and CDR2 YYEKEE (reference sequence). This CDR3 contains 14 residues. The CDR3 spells CASSLVGSDYGYTF. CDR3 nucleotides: TGTGCCAGCAGCTTGGTCGGTAGTGACTATGGCTACACCTTC.

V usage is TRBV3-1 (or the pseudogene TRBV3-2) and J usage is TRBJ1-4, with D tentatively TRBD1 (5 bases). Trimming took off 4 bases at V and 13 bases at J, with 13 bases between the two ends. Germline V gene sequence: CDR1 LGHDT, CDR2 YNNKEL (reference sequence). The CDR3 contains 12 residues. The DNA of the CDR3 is TGTGCCAGCAGCCTTACCCAGGGTGGACTGTTTTTT. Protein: CASSLTQGGLFF.

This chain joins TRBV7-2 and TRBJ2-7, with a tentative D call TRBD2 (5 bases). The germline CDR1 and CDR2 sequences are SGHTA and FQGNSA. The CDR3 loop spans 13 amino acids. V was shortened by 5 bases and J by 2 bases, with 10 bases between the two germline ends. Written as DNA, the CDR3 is TGTGCCAGCAGCCACGACGGGGCCTACGAGCAGTACTTC. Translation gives CASSHDGAYEQYF.

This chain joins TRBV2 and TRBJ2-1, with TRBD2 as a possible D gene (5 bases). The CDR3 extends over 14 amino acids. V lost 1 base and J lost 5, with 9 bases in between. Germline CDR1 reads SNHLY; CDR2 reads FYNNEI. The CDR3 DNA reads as TGTGCCAGCAGTGAAGAGACTACCCACAATGAGCAGTTCTTC. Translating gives CASSEETTHNEQFF. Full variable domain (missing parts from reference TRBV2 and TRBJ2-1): EPEVTQTPSHQVTQMGQEVILRCVPISNHLYFYWYRQILGQKVEFLVSFYNNEISEKSEIFDDQFSVERPDGSNFTLKIRSTKLEDSAMYFCASSEETTHNEQFFGPGTRLTVL.